The entry below describes one TCR beta chain. The CDR3 spans 16 residues. The V gene end was trimmed by 0 bases and the J gene end by 4 bases; junction bases not matched to a gene: 8. Germline V gives CDR1 SGHRS, CDR2 YFSETQ. This record belongs to a study of T-cell reconstitution after alpha-beta-depleted transplantation in children. The TCRbeta library was prepared with unique molecular identifiers. TCRdb fed the PCR reads into MiXCR, producing one record per CDR3 protein. The sample lists some 550,000 distinct CDR3 sequences, around 20% occurring once. The chain recombines TRBV5-1 with TRBJ2-5; TRBD2 aligns across 8 bases. Source: PBMCs from the stem cell graft donor, taken from the stem cell graft. The source of this sequence is a human donor who donated a stem cell graft to a child with acute lymphoblastic leukemia. CDR3 DNA: TGCGCCAGCAGCTTGGGGGAGCGGGAGACCACAGAGACCCAGTACTTC. Its translation is CASSLGERETTETQYF.